A selection of T cell receptor beta chains follows, all from one sample in a study of beta chain features in type 1 diabetes. The repertoire was sequenced with immunoSEQ multiplex PCR; TCRdb's copy has only in-frame clones and lacks some. The table includes about 900,000 clones, 15% to 20% detected once. Sequenced: naive CD4+ T cells from blood. The receptor source for this set is a woman aged 18-29 years in good health. Both conserved end residues are part of each CDR3. A D gene is named only where the DNA matches it firmly. Some rows have no size entry. The others give once, few or many, or a class for an expanded clone.

v_gene,j_gene,d_gene,abundance,CDR3nt,CDR3aa
TRBV19,TRBJ1-1,NA,few,TGTGCCAGTAGTCGCCGAGGGGGGAGTACTGAAGCTTTCTTT,CASSRRGGSTEAFF
TRBV18,TRBJ2-1,NA,NA,TGTGCCAGCTCACCACGAGGGGGAGGGGACAATGAGCAGTTCTTC,CASSPRGGGDNEQFF
TRBV4-3,TRBJ1-2,TRBD1,NA,TGCGCCAGCAGCCGAACCCAAAAACGAGACAGGGTCGATGGCTACACCTTC,CASSRTQKRDRVDGYTF
TRBV19,TRBJ1-5,NA,few,TGTGCCAGTAGTATAGGACACGGTAAGCCCCAGCATTTT,CASSIGHGKPQHF
TRBV18,TRBJ1-1,NA,few,TGTGCCAGCTCACCACTTTCAGGGTTGACTGAAGCTTTCTTT,CASSPLSGLTEAFF
TRBV19,TRBJ1-2,NA,few,TGTGCCAGTAGTATAACGCGGGACACCGGCTACACCTTC,CASSITRDTGYTF
TRBV4-1,TRBJ2-5,TRBD1,few,TGCGCCAGCAGCCCGGGACAGAGACAAGAGACCCAGTACTTC,CASSPGQRQETQYF
TRBV2,TRBJ2-1,NA,NA,TGTGCCAGCAGCCAGACTAGAGACAATGAGCAGTTCTTC,CASSQTRDNEQFF
TRBV12-5,TRBJ2-1,NA,few,TGTGCTAGTGGTCTGGACAGTCTTAATGAGCAGTTCTTC,CASGLDSLNEQFF
TRBV7-3,TRBJ2-5,NA,NA,TGTGCCAGCAGCAATAGGGTTCGGGAGACCCAGTACTTC,CASSNRVRETQYF
TRBV19,TRBJ2-2,NA,NA,TGTGCCAGTAGTTTATACAGTGGCACCGGGGAGCTGTTTTTT,CASSLYSGTGELFF
TRBV4-2,TRBJ2-2,NA,few,TGTGCCAGCAGCCATATAGAAGGACACACGAACACCGGGGAGCTGTTTTTT,CASSHIEGHTNTGELFF
TRBV19,TRBJ1-5,NA,many,TGTGCCAGTGGGTTGGGACCCCAGCATTTT,CASGLGPQHF
TRBV15,TRBJ2-7,NA,NA,TGTGCCACCAGCAGAGTGGGGAGCACGTCCTACGAGCAGTACTTC,CATSRVGSTSYEQYF
TRBV7-2,TRBJ2-5,NA,NA,TGTGCCAGCAGCCCGCGCCCCCAAGAGACCCAGTACTTC,CASSPRPQETQYF
TRBV2,TRBJ2-7,TRBD1,NA,TGTGCCAGCAGTCCCGGGACAGGGGCCTACGAGCAGTACTTC,CASSPGTGAYEQYF
TRBV7-9,TRBJ1-1,NA,NA,TGTGCCAGCAGCTTAGGGGGACGAGTGAACACTGAAGCTTTCTTT,CASSLGGRVNTEAFF
TRBV28,TRBJ1-2,NA,NA,TGTGCCAGCAGTTCTACCTATGGCTACACCTTC,CASSSTYGYTF
TRBV6-5,TRBJ1-1,NA,few,TGTGCCAGCAGTTACCTTAGTAAGGGGTACACTGAAGCTTTCTTT,CASSYLSKGYTEAFF
TRBV29-1,TRBJ1-4,NA,NA,TGCAGCGCCCTGGCGGGGCAGGGGATTGGGCTGTTTTTT,CSALAGQGIGLFF
TRBV11-1,TRBJ2-5,NA,NA,TGTGCCAGCAGCTCGGGACTCACGGGGTCCCAGTACTTC,CASSSGLTGSQYF
TRBV7-9,TRBJ2-2,NA,NA,TGTGCCAGCAGCTTATTTGGGGGTGCCGGGGAGCTGTTTTTT,CASSLFGGAGELFF
TRBV2,TRBJ2-5,NA,NA,TGTGCCAGTGTAGACGGGAGTTCGAAGACCCAGTACTTC,CASVDGSSKTQYF
TRBV11-2,TRBJ2-3,NA,few,TGTGCCAGCAGCCCTACTGGCGGACGTATCGATACGCAGTATTTT,CASSPTGGRIDTQYF
TRBV14,TRBJ1-2,TRBD1,NA,TGTGCCAGCAGCCGGACAGGCTTTAACTATGGCTACACCTTC,CASSRTGFNYGYTF
TRBV18,TRBJ2-5,TRBD1,NA,TGTGCCAGCTCACCTTCGACAGGGGGCTTTGAGACCCAGTACTTC,CASSPSTGGFETQYF
TRBV7-2,TRBJ1-3,NA,NA,TGTGCCAGCAGCCCGGAGGGGGGAGGGAACACCATATATTTT,CASSPEGGGNTIYF
TRBV5-8,TRBJ1-1,NA,NA,TGTGCCAGCAGCTTGTGGGGAACCGGGCAGTACCGTCTCTTT,CASSLWGTGQYRLF
TRBV6-1,TRBJ2-3,TRBD1,NA,TGTGCCAGCAGTGGCTACAGGGGAACTAGCACAGATACGCAGTATTTT,CASSGYRGTSTDTQYF
TRBV2,TRBJ1-4,NA,NA,TGTGCCAGCAGTACCGACCTCAGGGTTGGGTTTAAACTGTTTTTT,CASSTDLRVGFKLFF
TRBV5-4,TRBJ2-1,TRBD2,few,TGTGCCAGCAGCGCATCGTTAGCGGGAGGGACGAATGAGCAGTTCTTC,CASSASLAGGTNEQFF
TRBV25-1,TRBJ2-3,TRBD2,NA,TGTGCCAGCTCTGGAGCGGGAGATACAGATACGCAGTATTTT,CASSGAGDTDTQYF
TRBV6-6,TRBJ2-1,NA,NA,TGTGCCAGCAGTTTCCTAGCGCGATACAATGAGCAGTTCTTC,CASSFLARYNEQFF
TRBV28,TRBJ2-7,TRBD2,few,TGTGCCAGCAGCGATCCGACTAGCGGGAGTGACGAGCAGTACTTC,CASSDPTSGSDEQYF
TRBV7-2,TRBJ2-7,TRBD1,NA,TGTGCCAGCAGCTCCCCGGACAGGCCCTACGAGCAGTACTTC,CASSSPDRPYEQYF
TRBV28,TRBJ2-5,NA,NA,TGTGCCAGCAGTTTAAATACCGGGAGCGGAGGGACCCAGTACTTC,CASSLNTGSGGTQYF
TRBV28,TRBJ2-7,TRBD2,NA,TGTGCCAGCACCTCACCAGCTAGCGGGAGAATCCACGAGCAGTACTTC,CASTSPASGRIHEQYF
TRBV2,TRBJ1-2,NA,NA,TGTGCCAGCAGTGAAGTTGGAAGGGTCGGCTACACCTTC,CASSEVGRVGYTF
TRBV7-2,TRBJ2-3,TRBD2,NA,TGTGCCAGCAGCTTATCACTAGCGATAGATACGCAGTATTTT,CASSLSLAIDTQYF
TRBV7-9,TRBJ2-6,TRBD2,NA,TGTGCCAGCGGACCGGGACTAGCGGGAGGGCGGTCTGGGGCCAACGTCCTGACTTTC,CASGPGLAGGRSGANVLTF
TRBV18,TRBJ1-3,NA,NA,TGTGCCAGCTCACCACTTGACACCATATATTTT,CASSPLDTIYF
TRBV9,TRBJ1-4,TRBD1,NA,TGTGCCAGCAGCGTAGCTACGGGTGGGACAGGAGCCAATGAAAAACTGTTTTTT,CASSVATGGTGANEKLFF
TRBV28,TRBJ1-5,NA,few,TGTGCCAGCAGTTTATGGTCGGGGGGCGGAGAGCAGCCCCAGCATTTT,CASSLWSGGGEQPQHF